This T cell receptor (beta chain) was sequenced for a study of cytomegalovirus exposure and HLA in healthy donors (dated by TCRdb to about 2017). Background for the entire study: The 500 to 800 repertoires of the first cohort and the roughly 110 validation repertoires were produced on the same platform, according to a later analysis. Besides the first cohort of around 700 subjects, a separate validation cohort made up of 120 different subjects was used. To predict cytomegalovirus infection status, the study combined high-throughput TCR immunosequencing, statistical association of individual TCRs with disease status, and machine learning. The study aimed to test whether cataloging public T cell receptors could reveal signatures of past pathogen exposure. Beyond this particular receptor, the publication reports: In vitro tests confirmed that three of the cytomegalovirus-associated TCR beta chains recognize cytomegalovirus antigens. Across donors, most TCR sequences were observed very rarely, whereas some public TCRs were present in many individuals. Of the cluster scores, 94% were above 0 in a later analysis, which found that TCRs clustered in the first cohort also tended to co-occur in the 120 or so validation repertoires. The study gave a list of under 200 TCR beta chains associated with cytomegalovirus. According to the authors, the approach could potentially be generalized to other disease states and immunological phenotypes. A later analysis lacked HLA typing for the validation cohort, so it scored co-occurrence in that cohort across all 110 or so repertoires. The classifier was reported to diagnose cytomegalovirus status with high specificity and sensitivity in both the original and validation cohorts.

For this clone: Its antigen has not been determined. There are no base qualities to consult, and no much larger clone falls within one base.

The library came from the immunoSEQ multiplex PCR assay. For the original study's pipeline: To diagnose cytomegalovirus status from the catalog of TCR beta chain sequences, a statistical classification framework was built. The immuneACCESS repertoire file appears here via TCRdb, limited to in-frame rearrangements. These files lack a portion of the clones; in checked studies, under half of the deficit traces to unresolved V genes, and the cause of the others is not known. V, J and clone size derive from that table, while D and trimming were established from the DNA sequence. The sample table holds roughly 130,000 clones, of which roughly 90% were seen once. Approximately 1.5% of the sample is taken by the ten largest. Trimming removed 5 bases from V and 10 bases from J, leaving 18 bases between the germline ends. Including cysteine and phenylalanine, the CDR3 has 14 amino acids. The CDR3 DNA has 42 bases and is translated from base 1. In the germline V gene (reference sequence), CDR1 corresponds to SEHNR and CDR2 to FQNEAQ.

The donors were included in the validation cohort of 120 subjects, a group kept apart from the roughly 670-subject first cohort. This clonotype originated in a man aged 25 to 40 in good health and CMV-seronegative. The source material was PBMCs. The rearranged chain carries TRBV7-9 and TRBJ2-1, and TRBD1 may be the D gene, going by 6 matching bases. The nucleotide sequence reads as follows: TGTGCCAGCAGCCCCCCCGGCGCAGGGGTCGAGCAGTTCTTC. Protein translation: CASSPPGAGVEQFF.